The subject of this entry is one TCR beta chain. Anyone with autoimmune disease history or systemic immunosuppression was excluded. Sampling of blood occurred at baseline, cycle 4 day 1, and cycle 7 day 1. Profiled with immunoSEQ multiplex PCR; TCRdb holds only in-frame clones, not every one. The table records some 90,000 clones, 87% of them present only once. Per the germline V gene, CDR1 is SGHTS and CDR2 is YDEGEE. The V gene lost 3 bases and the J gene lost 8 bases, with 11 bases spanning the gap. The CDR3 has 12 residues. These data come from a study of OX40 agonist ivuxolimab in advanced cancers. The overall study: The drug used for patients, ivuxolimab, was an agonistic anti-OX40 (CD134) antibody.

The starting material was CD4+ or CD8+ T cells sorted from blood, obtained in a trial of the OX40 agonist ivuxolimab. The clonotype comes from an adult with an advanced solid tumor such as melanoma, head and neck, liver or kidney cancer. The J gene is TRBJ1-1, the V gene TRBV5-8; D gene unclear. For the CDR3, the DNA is TGTGCCAGCAGCTCAATTGGAGGGGAAGCTTTCTTT. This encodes CASSSIGGEAFF.